This paragraph reports one TCR beta chain. Its target is not known. This record comes from a study of T cell responses to AZD1222 COVID-19 vaccine. Broader study findings: In all cases, repertoires were sampled only after the peak T cell response. Baseline antibody screening turned up just a handful of seropositive AZD1222 recipients. Spike as a whole was targeted by vaccine-associated CD4 TCRs, dominant at 160-218 and 743-854.

Sequenced by immunoSEQ multiplex PCR; TCRdb stores in-frame clones only, minus some. The data hold roughly 100,000 clones, with 80% to 95% observed a single time. The CDR3 sequence is 13 residues long. The germline CDR1 and CDR2 sequences are KGHDR and SFDVKD. V was clipped by 8 bases and J by 3 bases, with 9 bases between them. This receptor was obtained from an adult who received the AZD1222 COVID-19 vaccine. This chain joins TRBV24-1 and TRBJ2-2; D gene uncertain. Sequencing used peripheral blood, obtained 28 days after the second AZD1222 dose. The CDR3 DNA follows: TGTGCCACCACCGGTGGGGACACCGGGGAGCTGTTTTTT. Translated: CATTGGDTGELFF.